This T cell receptor beta chain was identified in a study of cytomegalovirus exposure and HLA in healthy donors. Study overall: Per a later analysis, the approximately 700 first-cohort and 120 validation repertoires shared one platform. Study observations and caveats: In vitro confirmation showed three CMV-associated chains to be CMV antigen specific. Some TCR beta chains (about 180 of them) were listed as cytomegalovirus-associated. According to a later analysis, TCR clusters from the first cohort tended to co-occur in the 120 or so validation repertoires.

As for this clone: The antigen is undetermined.

Trimming cost V 3 bases and J 6 bases; bases outside gene matches: 7. The CDR3 is 16 amino acids. CDR1 is PRHDT, CDR2 FYEKMQ, per germline (reference sequence). Clones were read by immunoSEQ multiplex PCR, and TCRdb kept only the in-frame ones, dropping some. Of some 150,000 clones listed, about 83% are singletons. The source material was PBMCs. The receptor's source is a young woman in good health and CMV-seronegative. This rearrangement joins TRBV13 to TRBJ2-1; TRBD2 matches at 11 bases. CDR3 residues: CASSFIAGGPSNEQFF. The CDR3 region has the DNA TGTGCCAGCAGCTTTATAGCGGGGGGGCCTAGCAATGAGCAGTTCTTC.